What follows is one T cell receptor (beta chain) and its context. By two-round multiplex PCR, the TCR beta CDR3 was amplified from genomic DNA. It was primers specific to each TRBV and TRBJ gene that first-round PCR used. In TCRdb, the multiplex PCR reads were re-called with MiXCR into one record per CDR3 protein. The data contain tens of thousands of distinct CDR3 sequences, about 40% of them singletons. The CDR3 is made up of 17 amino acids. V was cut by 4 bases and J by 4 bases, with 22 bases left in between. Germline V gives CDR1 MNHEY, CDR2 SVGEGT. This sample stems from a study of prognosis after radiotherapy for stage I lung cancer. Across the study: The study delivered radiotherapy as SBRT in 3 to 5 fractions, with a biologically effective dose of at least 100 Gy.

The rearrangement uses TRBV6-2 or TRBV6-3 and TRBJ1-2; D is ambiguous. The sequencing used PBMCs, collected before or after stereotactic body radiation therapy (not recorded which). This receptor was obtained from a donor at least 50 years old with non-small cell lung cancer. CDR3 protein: CASSSRSAAGRGYGYTF. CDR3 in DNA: TGTGCCAGCAGTTCCCGCAGTGCAGCAGGACGAGGCTATGGCTACACCTTC.